The clone carrying this T cell receptor (beta chain) came up a few times. The antigen remains undetermined. This entry comes from a study of identical twins. Findings of the study overall: Twins' surplus sharing was weaker for beta out-of-frame sequences. Clonotypes of the beta chain that were abundant in cord blood carried fewer insertions (memory repertoires showed none).

Template switching added a universal primer site; cDNA carried unique molecular identifiers. TCRdb itself ran the 5' RACE reads through MiXCR, one entry per CDR3 protein. The data contain a few hundred thousand distinct CDR3 sequences, roughly 9.9% of them singletons. V shed 3 bases and J shed 4 bases, with 18 bases lying between them. There are 15 residues in the CDR3. Germline CDR1 SQVTM, CDR2 ANQGSEA. The same sample was also studied in work on yellow fever vaccine responses in identical twins. That work adds: Vaccine T cell responses of twins reportedly seemed partly convergent and partly personalized.

This receptor was obtained from a woman in her late teens or twenties in good health. Sequenced material: PBMCs. The V gene is TRBV29-1, the J gene TRBJ1-2, with D possibly matching TRBD1 (6 bases). The CDR3 nucleotides read TGCAGCGTTGATGAAACCCGGGACAACCGCTATGGCTACACCTTC. It encodes CSVDETRDNRYGYTF.